Sequencing of this T cell receptor (beta chain) was carried out in a study of T-cell memory formation after mild COVID-19. Whole-study context: Clustering of TCRs was largely donor specific. Broader study findings: A balance of CD4 and CD8 characterized clones contracting day 15 to 85, whereas later expanders leaned CD4+. Within pre-infection memory, some responding clones were found, suggesting cross-reactive memory joined.

This clonotype was detected only a few times. The antigen is unknown. Amplification by 5'RACE using constant-segment primers produced TCR alpha and TCR beta cDNA libraries that carried sample barcodes and UMIs. Using its own MiXCR run on the 5' RACE reads, TCRdb lists one record per CDR3 protein. This sample carries about 82,000 distinct CDR3 sequences, around 13% of them seen once, and the ten largest clones take less than 45%. This CDR3 is 14 amino acids long. The V gene lost 5 bases and the J gene lost 0 bases, with 10 bases spanning the gap. The germline CDR1 and CDR2 sequences are LNHDA and SQIVND (reference sequence).

This chain uses TRBV19 with TRBJ1-1; D call uncertain. The clonotype originates from a man aged 18 to 30 who had mild COVID-19 (a few samples of this study predate the infection). Cell type and time point are not known. Source material: PBMCs or a T cell subset sorted from them (not recorded which). The CDR3 reads CASSSRAVNTEAFF. Written as DNA, the CDR3 is TGTGCCAGTAGTTCCCGGGCCGTGAACACTGAAGCTTTCTTT.